The following is a TCR beta chain sequence with its context. The entire patient cohort was treatment-naive prior to thyroid surgery. This sample is part of a study of metastatic and nonmetastatic thyroid tumors. MiXCR was used by TCRdb to re-call the PCR reads. The table lists tens of thousands of clones, about 21% of them singletons, with under 25% in the top ten. V shed 5 bases and J shed 11 bases, with 25 bases lying between them. The CDR3 runs to 16 residues. The germline V gene has CDR1 MNHNS and CDR2 SASEGT. The TCR originated in a female donor with papillary thyroid cancer or a benign thyroid nodule (not recorded which). Some clones in this sample may be carry-over from other donors' samples. V gene TRBV6-1 combines with J gene TRBJ2-1, with D perhaps matching TRBD2 (5 bases). The sample was blood. CDR3: CASSLRTSSSLNKQFF. In DNA form, the CDR3 reads TGTGCCAGCAGTCTCAGGACTTCTTCTTCCTTGAATAAGCAGTTCTTC.